The 21 T cell receptor beta chains in this list originate from one sample, sequenced in a study of T cell clonality in common variable immunodeficiency. Assay: immunoSEQ multiplex PCR; the TCRdb copy retains only in-frame clones and omits some. Sampling found about 52,000 clones, none seen once. Sequenced: peripheral blood mononuclear cells. Source of these receptors: a person aged 18 to 75 in good health.

This clone was seen repeatedly, ten times or more. Read sequence stops 3 residues before the CDR3 end, and the germline J gene provides the missing end. The chain employs TRBV13 and TRBJ2-1; tentative D call: TRBD1 (6 bases). Per the germline V gene, CDR1 is PRHDT and CDR2 is FYEKMQ (reference sequence). The CDR3 sequence is 16 residues long. V was trimmed by 0 bases and J by 2 bases, leaving 11 bases between them. The sequenced CDR3 bases are TGTGCCAGCAGCTTAGGTGGGGGCGAAGCCTACAATGAG. Its protein is CASSLGGGEAYNE. The complete CDR3 reads CASSLGGGEAYNEQFF. Full variable domain (remainder filled in from reference TRBV13 and TRBJ2-1): AAGVIQSPRHLIKEKRETATLKCYPIPRHDTVYWYQQGPGQDPQFLISFYEKMQSDKGSIPDRFSAQQFSDYHSELNMSSLELGDSALYFCASSLGGGEAYNEQFFGPGTRLTVL.

This clone was counted ten times or more. CDR3 DNA (partial): TGCAGCGCTAATATCAGGGCCTCCTACGAG. Protein sequence: CSANIRASYE. The entire CDR3 sequence reads CSANIRASYEQYF. This rearrangement joins TRBV29-1 to TRBJ2-7, with D perhaps matching TRBD1 (5 bases). The read gets to within 3 residues of the CDR3 end, and the germline J gene fills in the rest. CDR1 is SQVTM and CDR2 is ANQGSEA in the germline V gene. With 7 bases removed from V and 0 bases from J, the gap between germline ends came to 13 bases. The CDR3 is made up of 13 amino acids.

Ten or more counts support this clone. The observed sequence ends 3 residues before the CDR3 terminus, with the missing tail filled in from the germline J gene. This sequence joins TRBV20-1 and TRBJ1-6; D possibly corresponds to TRBD1 (5 bases). Trimming took 3 bases from V and 9 from J, leaving 21 bases between them. This CDR3 contains 16 residues. In germline, CDR1 is DFQATT, CDR2 SNEGSKA (reference sequence). The CDR3 loop is CSASPSAGEVGSPLHF. The DNA read from the CDR3 is TGCAGTGCTAGCCCCTCCGCGGGGGAAGTAGGTTCACCC.

This clone was recorded at least ten times. The read is 3 residues too short to cover the CDR3 end, so that end is filled in from the germline J gene. V usage is TRBV29-1 and J usage is TRBJ2-6, with 10 bases aligning to TRBD2. The CDR3 consists of 19 residues. V lost 0 bases to trimming and J lost 0 bases; unmatched junction nucleotides: 8. Germline loops: CDR1 SQVTM, CDR2 ANQGSEA. This chain's CDR3 is CSVEDPLAGAPSGANVLTF. The covered CDR3 bases are TGCAGCGTTGAAGACCCCCTAGCGGGAGCCCCCTCTGGGGCCAACGTC.

This clone has ten or more counts. The read ends 3 residues early relative to the CDR3; the germline J gene fills the gap. The chain has TRBV6-2 or TRBV6-3 and TRBJ2-7; D gene uncertain. This CDR3 region has 12 residues. V lost 0 bases, J lost 4 bases, and 4 bases lay in between. Germline V gene data show CDR1 as MNHEY and CDR2 as SVGEGT. Incomplete CDR3 DNA: TGTGCCAGCAGTTACTCGTATTACGAG. Its protein product is CASSYSYYE. The whole CDR3 sequence is CASSYSYYEQYF.

Ten or more counts support this clone. The read is 3 residues too short to cover the CDR3 end, so that end is filled in from the germline J gene. The chain couples TRBV12-3 or TRBV12-4 to TRBJ2-1; 7 bases agree with TRBD1. This CDR3 spans 15 amino acids. V was pared by 7 bases and J by 0 bases, with 6 bases of the junction left unmatched. The CDR3 DNA, read in part, is TGTGCCAGCACCCCGACAGGGAGCTCCTACAATGAG. Its translation is CASTPTGSSYNE. The CDR3 in its entirety is CASTPTGSSYNEQFF.

This clone has at least ten counts. Coverage ceases 3 residues before the CDR3 finishes, and the germline J gene fills in the end. The chain is built from TRBV10-3 and TRBJ2-7, with D uncertain. Per germline, CDR1 ENHRY and CDR2 SYGVKD. The CDR3 contains 12 residues. V was shortened by 3 bases and J by 4 bases, with 7 bases between the two germline ends. The CDR3 bases that were read are TGTGCCATCAGTGAAGCCGATTACGAG. Translation gives CAISEADYE. The entire CDR3 sequence reads CAISEADYEQYF.

This clone was detected ten times or more. The read ends 3 residues before the CDR3 terminus; that terminus is restored from the germline J gene. V usage is TRBV12-3 or TRBV12-4 and J usage is TRBJ2-5; weak D call: TRBD2 (6 bases). V lost 9 bases and J lost 0, with 8 bases in between. This CDR3 is 12 amino acids long. The DNA read from the CDR3 is TGTGCCAGTGCTAGCGACCAAGAGACC. As protein: CASASDQET. The complete CDR3 reads CASASDQETQYF.

This clone has a count of ten or more. The DNA ends 3 residues before the CDR3 does, and the rest of the CDR3 is filled in from the germline J gene. The genes are TRBV20-1 and TRBJ2-3; TRBD2 agrees at 8 bases. The trim removed 3 bases at V and 3 bases at J, leaving 5 bases unmatched. The germline V gene encodes CDR1 DFQATT and CDR2 SNEGSKA (reference sequence). The CDR3 runs 14 residues. CDR3 DNA (partial): TGCAGTGCTAGGCCAGCGGGGGCAACAGATACG. Its protein is CSARPAGATDT. The CDR3 in full is CSARPAGATDTQYF.

This clone was found many times. Incomplete CDR3 DNA: TGTGCCAGCAGCTTAGCGGCAGGGAACACTGAA. As protein: CASSLAAGNTE. The whole CDR3 protein is CASSLAAGNTEAFF. The chain recombines TRBV7-2 with TRBJ1-1; D is unclear. The read terminates 3 residues ahead of where the CDR3 ends, so the germline J gene completes it. Germline V gives CDR1 SGHTA, CDR2 FQGNSA. The CDR3 runs 14 residues. Trimming pared 0 bases from V and 1 base from J, leaving 6 bases between.

This clone has at least ten counts. The read ends 3 residues before the CDR3 terminus; that terminus is restored from the germline J gene. The chain links TRBV12-3 or TRBV12-4 to TRBJ2-7; 7 bases line up with TRBD1. V lost 2 bases, J lost 1 base, and 5 bases stayed unmatched. The CDR3 loop spans 15 amino acids. Incomplete CDR3 DNA: TGTGCCAGCAGTTTAATAGGGACAGCATCCTACGAG. Protein product: CASSLIGTASYE. The entire CDR3 sequence reads CASSLIGTASYEQYF.

This clone was observed many times. The DNA ends 3 residues before the CDR3 does, and the rest of the CDR3 is filled in from the germline J gene. The chain has TRBV4-2 and TRBJ1-4; 8 bases are shared with TRBD1. CDR1 and CDR2 (germline): LGHNA, YNFKEQ. V lost 1 base to trimming and J lost 7 bases; unmatched junction nucleotides: 2. The CDR3 loop spans 14 amino acids. The part of the CDR3 DNA that was read is TGTGCCAGCAGCCAAGGGACAGGGTTTGAAAAA. It is translated as CASSQGTGFEK. The CDR3 in full is CASSQGTGFEKLFF.

This clone was seen many times. The read ends 3 residues before the CDR3 terminus; that terminus is restored from the germline J gene. The J gene is TRBJ2-7, the V gene TRBV6-2 or TRBV6-3; maybe TRBD2 (6 bases). CDR1 and CDR2 from the germline V gene are MNHEY and SVGEGT. Trimming stripped 8 bases from V and 5 bases from J, with 16 bases between. CDR3 length: 13 residues. CDR3 DNA, as far as it was read: TGTGCCAGCGGGACTCAAGTTTCCGACGAG. Protein product: CASGTQVSDE. The whole CDR3 sequence reads CASGTQVSDEQYF.

Worth noting for this clone: The sequenced fragment ends 3 residues before the CDR3 boundary, so the rest is inferred from the germline J gene. The chain carries TRBV7-9 and TRBJ1-2; D possibly corresponds to TRBD1 (5 bases). CDR3 length: 12 residues. CDR1 is SEHNR, CDR2 FQNEAQ, per germline (reference sequence). This CDR3 is CASSPREEGYTF. CDR3 bases read: TGTGCCAGCAGCCCCAGGGAAGAAGGC.

This clone was counted ten times or more. The CDR3 end falls 3 residues outside the read, so it is completed with the germline J gene. V is TRBV19 and J is TRBJ2-1; 15 positions agree with TRBD2. J lost 4 bases, V lost 9 bases, and 4 bases had no gene match. Per the germline V gene, CDR1 is LNHDA and CDR2 is SQIVND (reference sequence). This CDR3 region has 15 residues. The covered CDR3 bases are TGTGCCAGGGGGACTAGCGGGAGGAGATACAATGAG. It encodes CARGTSGRRYNE. The CDR3 in full is CARGTSGRRYNEQFF.

This clone has only a few counts. The read comes to an end 3 residues before the CDR3 does, leaving the germline J gene to fill in the end. The chain couples TRBV6-2 or TRBV6-3 to TRBJ1-1, with TRBD1 matching 9 bases. The CDR3 is 12 residues long. From germline, CDR1 is MNHEY and CDR2 SVGEGT. CDR3 bases read: TGTGCCAGCAGTATTGGACAGGGGAGA. This gives the protein CASSIGQGR. The full CDR3 is CASSIGQGRAFF.

This clone was seen repeatedly, ten times or more. The read halts 3 residues ahead of the CDR3 end, with the missing end drawn from the germline J gene. The rearrangement joins TRBV6-2 or TRBV6-3 to TRBJ2-7; TRBD1 aligns across 7 bases. V dropped 1 base and J dropped 3; count of bases not matched to a gene: 12. This CDR3 has 17 residues. The germline gives CDR1 MNHEY, CDR2 SVGEGT. Incomplete CDR3 DNA: TGTGCCAGCAGTTACTTTACACCGGGGACAGAAATCTACGAG. It specifies CASSYFTPGTEIYE. The entire CDR3 is CASSYFTPGTEIYEQYF.

Worth noting for this clone: Read data end 3 residues before the CDR3 end; the end is taken from the germline J gene. The V and J genes are TRBV18 and TRBJ2-4, with a weak D call TRBD2 (7 bases). Germline values: CDR1 KGHSH, CDR2 LQKENI. This CDR3 comprises 16 residues. Partial CDR3 DNA: TGTGCCAGCTCACCTACTCACACAGGGACTAACTATGGT. Translating it yields CASSPTHTGTNYG. The whole CDR3 is CASSPTHTGTNYGQYF. The whole variable domain, filled in from reference TRBV18 and TRBJ2-4, reads NAGVMQNPRHLVRRRGQEARLRCSPMKGHSHVYWYRQLPEEGLKFMVYLQKENIIDESGMPKERFSAEFPKEGPSILRIQQVVRGDSAAYFCASSPTHTGTNYGQYFGAGTRLSVL.

This clone was recorded many times. The sequenced fragment ends 3 residues before the CDR3 boundary, so the rest is inferred from the germline J gene. This chain connects TRBV2 to TRBJ2-3, with TRBD1 matching over 11 bases. Germline V gives CDR1 SNHLY, CDR2 FYNNEI. The CDR3 runs 15 residues. Losses at the gene ends were 7 bases for V and 8 bases for J; bases not matched to a gene: 11. The CDR3 protein is CASKGQGDVVGTQYF. Incomplete CDR3 DNA: TGTGCCAGCAAGGGACAGGGGGACGTGGTCGGTACG.

This clone was observed a handful of times. The read halts 3 residues ahead of the CDR3 end, with the missing end drawn from the germline J gene. The rearrangement uses TRBV7-8 and TRBJ2-3, with 7 bases aligning to TRBD1. The CDR3 contains 15 residues. Germline CDR1 is SGHVS and CDR2 is FQNEAQ. The sequenced part of the CDR3 DNA is TGTGCCAGCAGCTCGCCCCGGGACAGCCAAGAGACG. Its protein is CASSSPRDSQET. The full CDR3 protein reads CASSSPRDSQETQYF. Full variable domain (missing parts from reference TRBV7-8 and TRBJ2-3): GAGVSQSPRYKVAKRGQDVALRCDPISGHVSLFWYQQALGQGPEFLTYFQNEAQLDKSGLPSDRFFAERPEGSVSTLKIQRTQQEDSAVYLCASSSPRDSQETQYFGPGTRLTVL.

This clone came up a few times. The CDR3 protein is CASSSPGQGSHEQYF. CDR3 DNA (partial): TGTGCCAGCAGCTCACCGGGACAGGGATCCCACGAG. V usage is TRBV7-9 and J usage is TRBJ2-7; 9 positions agree with TRBD1. The CDR3 end is not reached by the read, which stops 3 residues before it; the germline J gene fills it in. In germline, CDR1 is SEHNR, CDR2 FQNEAQ (reference sequence). This CDR3 region has 15 residues. V lost 4 bases, J lost 5 bases, and 9 bases stayed unmatched.